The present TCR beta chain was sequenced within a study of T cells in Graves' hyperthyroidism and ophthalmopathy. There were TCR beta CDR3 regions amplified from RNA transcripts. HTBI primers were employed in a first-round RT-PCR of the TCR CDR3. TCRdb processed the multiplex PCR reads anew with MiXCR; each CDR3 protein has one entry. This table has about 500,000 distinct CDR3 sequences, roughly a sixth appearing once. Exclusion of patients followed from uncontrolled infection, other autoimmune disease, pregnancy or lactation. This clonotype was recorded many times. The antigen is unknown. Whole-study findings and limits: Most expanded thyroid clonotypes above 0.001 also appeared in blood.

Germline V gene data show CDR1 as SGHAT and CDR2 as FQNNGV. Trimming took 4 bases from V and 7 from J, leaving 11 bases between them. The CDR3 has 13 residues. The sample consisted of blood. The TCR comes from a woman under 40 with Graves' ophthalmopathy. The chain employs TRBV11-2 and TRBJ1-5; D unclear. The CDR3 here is CASSYDWGQPQHF. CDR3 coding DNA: TGTGCCAGCAGCTACGATTGGGGACAGCCCCAGCATTTT. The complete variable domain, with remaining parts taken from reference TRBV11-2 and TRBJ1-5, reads EAGVAQSPRYKIIEKRQSVAFWCNPISGHATLYWYQQILGQGPKLLIQFQNNGVVDDSQLPKDRFSAERLKGVDSTLKIQPAKLEDSAVYLCASSYDWGQPQHFGDGTRLSIL.